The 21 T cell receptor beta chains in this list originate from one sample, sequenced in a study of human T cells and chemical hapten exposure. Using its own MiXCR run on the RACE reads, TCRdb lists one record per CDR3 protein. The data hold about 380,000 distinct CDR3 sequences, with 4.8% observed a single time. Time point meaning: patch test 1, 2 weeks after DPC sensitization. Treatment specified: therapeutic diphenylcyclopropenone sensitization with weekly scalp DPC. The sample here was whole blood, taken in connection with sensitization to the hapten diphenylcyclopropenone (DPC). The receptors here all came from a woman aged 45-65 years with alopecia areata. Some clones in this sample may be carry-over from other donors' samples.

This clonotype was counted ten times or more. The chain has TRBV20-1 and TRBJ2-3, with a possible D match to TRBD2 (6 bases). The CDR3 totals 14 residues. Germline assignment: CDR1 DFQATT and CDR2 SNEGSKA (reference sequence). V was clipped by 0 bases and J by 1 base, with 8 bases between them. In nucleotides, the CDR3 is TGCAGTGCTAGAGACGGGAGCGGCACAGATACGCAGTATTTT. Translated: CSARDGSGTDTQYF.

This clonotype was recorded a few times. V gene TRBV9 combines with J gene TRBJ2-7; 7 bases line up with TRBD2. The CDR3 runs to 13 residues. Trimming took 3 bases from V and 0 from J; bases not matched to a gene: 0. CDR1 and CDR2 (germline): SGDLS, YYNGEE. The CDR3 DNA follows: TGTGCCAGCAGCGGGACTAGCTCCTACGAGCAGTACTTC. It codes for CASSGTSSYEQYF.

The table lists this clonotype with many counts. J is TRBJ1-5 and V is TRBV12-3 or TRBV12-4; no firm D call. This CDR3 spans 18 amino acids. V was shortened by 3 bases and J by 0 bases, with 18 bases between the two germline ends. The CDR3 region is CASSFIGVKMGSNQPQHF. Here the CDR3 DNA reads TGTGCCAGCAGTTTCATCGGGGTTAAGATGGGTAGCAATCAGCCCCAGCATTTT.

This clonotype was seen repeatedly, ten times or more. The CDR3 DNA reads as TGTGCCAGCAGCGTGACAGATGGTACTGAAGCTTTCTTT. Translating it yields CASSVTDGTEAFF. The chain joins TRBV9 to TRBJ1-1; D possibly corresponds to TRBD1 (5 bases). There are 13 residues in the CDR3. Germline V lookup: CDR1 SGDLS, CDR2 YYNGEE. Trimming took 2 bases from V and 5 from J, leaving 10 bases between them.

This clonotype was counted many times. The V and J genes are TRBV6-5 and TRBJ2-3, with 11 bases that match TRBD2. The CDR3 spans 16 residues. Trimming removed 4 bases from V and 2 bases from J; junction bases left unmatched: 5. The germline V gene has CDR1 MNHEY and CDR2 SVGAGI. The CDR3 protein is CASSFRLAGLTDTQYF. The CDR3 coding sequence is TGTGCCAGCAGTTTCCGACTAGCGGGACTCACAGATACGCAGTATTTT.

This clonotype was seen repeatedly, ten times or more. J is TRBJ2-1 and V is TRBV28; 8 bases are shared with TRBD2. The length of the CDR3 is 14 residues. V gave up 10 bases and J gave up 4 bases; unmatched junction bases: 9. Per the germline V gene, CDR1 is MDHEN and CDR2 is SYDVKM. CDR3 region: CATTQLAEYNEQFF. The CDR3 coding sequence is TGTGCCACCACGCAACTAGCGGAGTACAATGAGCAGTTCTTC.

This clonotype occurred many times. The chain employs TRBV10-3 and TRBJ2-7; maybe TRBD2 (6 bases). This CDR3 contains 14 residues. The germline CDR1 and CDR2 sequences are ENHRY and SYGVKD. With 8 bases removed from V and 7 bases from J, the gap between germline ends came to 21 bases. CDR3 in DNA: TGTGCCATCGGAAGCGGGTCGGTGGTTGGTGAGCAGTACTTC. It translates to CAIGSGSVVGEQYF.

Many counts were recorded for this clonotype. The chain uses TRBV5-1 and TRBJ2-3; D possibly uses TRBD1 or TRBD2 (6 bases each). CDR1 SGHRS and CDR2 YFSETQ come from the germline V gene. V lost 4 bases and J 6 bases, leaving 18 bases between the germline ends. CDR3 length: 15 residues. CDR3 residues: CASSGGPLGEDTQYF. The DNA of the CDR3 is TGCGCCAGCAGCGGGGGGCCCTTGGGTGAGGATACGCAGTATTTT. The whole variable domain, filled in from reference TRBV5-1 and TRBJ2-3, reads KAGVTQTPRYLIKTRGQQVTLSCSPISGHRSVSWYQQTPGQGLQFLFEYFSETQRNKGNFPGRFSGRQFSNSRSEMNVSTLELGDSALYLCASSGGPLGEDTQYFGPGTRLTVL.

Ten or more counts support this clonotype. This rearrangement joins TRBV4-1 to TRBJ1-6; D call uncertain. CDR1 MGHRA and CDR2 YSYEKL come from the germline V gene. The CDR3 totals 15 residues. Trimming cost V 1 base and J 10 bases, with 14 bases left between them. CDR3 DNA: TGCGCCAGCAGCCAAGGAGGGTTCTTCATATCACCCCTCCACTTT. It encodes CASSQGGFFISPLHF.

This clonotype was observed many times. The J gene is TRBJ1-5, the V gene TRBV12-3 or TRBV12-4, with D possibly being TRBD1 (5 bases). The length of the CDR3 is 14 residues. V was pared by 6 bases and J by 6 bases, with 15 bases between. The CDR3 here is CASRGSGGSQPQHF. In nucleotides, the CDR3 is TGTGCCAGCAGGGGGTCGGGGGGTAGTCAGCCCCAGCATTTT.

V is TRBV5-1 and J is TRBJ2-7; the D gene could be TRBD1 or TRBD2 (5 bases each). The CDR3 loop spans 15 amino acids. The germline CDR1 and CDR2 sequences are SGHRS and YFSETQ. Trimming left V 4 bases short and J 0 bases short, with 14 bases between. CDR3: CASSRDRDPSYEQYF. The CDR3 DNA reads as TGCGCCAGCAGCCGAGACCGGGACCCCTCCTACGAGCAGTACTTC.

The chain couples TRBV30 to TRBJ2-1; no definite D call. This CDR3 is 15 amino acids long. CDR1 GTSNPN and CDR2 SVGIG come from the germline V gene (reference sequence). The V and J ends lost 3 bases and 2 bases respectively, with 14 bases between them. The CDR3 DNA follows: TGTGCCTGGAGCTCACTAACGAACCCCTACAATGAGCAGTTCTTC. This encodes CAWSSLTNPYNEQFF.

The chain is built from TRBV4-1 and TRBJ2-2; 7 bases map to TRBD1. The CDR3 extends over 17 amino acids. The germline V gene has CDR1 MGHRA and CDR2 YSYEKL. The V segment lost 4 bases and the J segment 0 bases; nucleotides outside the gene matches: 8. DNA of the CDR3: TGCGCCAGCAGCCTATACCCGACAGGGACGAACACCGGGGAGCTGTTTTTT. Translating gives CASSLYPTGTNTGELFF.

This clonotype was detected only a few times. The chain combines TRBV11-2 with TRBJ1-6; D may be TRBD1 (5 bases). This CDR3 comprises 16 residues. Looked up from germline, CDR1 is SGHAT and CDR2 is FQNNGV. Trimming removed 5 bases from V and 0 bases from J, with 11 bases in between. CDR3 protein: CASSRHRSSYNSPLHF. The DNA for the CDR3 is TGTGCCAGCAGCCGACACAGGAGCTCCTATAATTCACCCCTCCACTTT.

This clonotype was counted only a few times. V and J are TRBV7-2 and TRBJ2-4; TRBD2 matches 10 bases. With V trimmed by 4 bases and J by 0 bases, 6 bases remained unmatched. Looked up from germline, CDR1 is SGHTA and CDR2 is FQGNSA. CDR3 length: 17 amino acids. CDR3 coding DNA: TGTGCCAGCAGCTCGACCACTAGCGGGGCAGCCAAAAACATTCAGTACTTC. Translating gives CASSSTTSGAAKNIQYF.

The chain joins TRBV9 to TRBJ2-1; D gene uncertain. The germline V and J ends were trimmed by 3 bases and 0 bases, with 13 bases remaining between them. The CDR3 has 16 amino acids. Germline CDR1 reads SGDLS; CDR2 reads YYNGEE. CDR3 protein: CASSGDWWSSYNEQFF. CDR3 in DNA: TGTGCCAGCAGCGGGGATTGGTGGTCCTCCTACAATGAGCAGTTCTTC.

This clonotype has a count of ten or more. CDR3 sequence: CASSFSSTAFF. The DNA for the CDR3 is TGTGCCAGCAGTTTTAGTAGTACGGCTTTCTTT. This sequence joins TRBV28 and TRBJ1-1, with D unresolved. The germline gives CDR1 MDHEN, CDR2 SYDVKM. V lost 3 bases to trimming and J lost 11 bases, with 10 bases between them. The CDR3 sequence is 11 residues long.

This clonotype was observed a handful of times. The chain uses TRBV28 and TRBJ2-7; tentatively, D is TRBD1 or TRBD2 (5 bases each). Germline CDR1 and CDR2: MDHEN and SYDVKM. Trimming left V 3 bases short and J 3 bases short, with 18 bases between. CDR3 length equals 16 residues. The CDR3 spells CASSLGVSVQYYEQYF. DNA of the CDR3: TGTGCCAGCAGTTTGGGGGTTTCGGTACAGTACTACGAGCAGTACTTC.

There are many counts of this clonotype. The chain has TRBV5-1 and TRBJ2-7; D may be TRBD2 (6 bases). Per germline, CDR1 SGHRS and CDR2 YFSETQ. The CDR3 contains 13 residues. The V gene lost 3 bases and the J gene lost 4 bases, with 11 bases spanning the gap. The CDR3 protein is CASSSGGYYEQYF. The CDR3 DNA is TGCGCCAGCAGCTCCGGGGGTTATTACGAGCAGTACTTC.

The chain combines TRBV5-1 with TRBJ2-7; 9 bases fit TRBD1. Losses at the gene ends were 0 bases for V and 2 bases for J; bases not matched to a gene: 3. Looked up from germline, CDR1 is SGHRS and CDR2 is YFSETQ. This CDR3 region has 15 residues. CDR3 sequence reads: CASSLVRQGAYEQYF. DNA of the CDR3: TGCGCCAGCAGCTTGGTGAGACAGGGGGCCTACGAGCAGTACTTC.

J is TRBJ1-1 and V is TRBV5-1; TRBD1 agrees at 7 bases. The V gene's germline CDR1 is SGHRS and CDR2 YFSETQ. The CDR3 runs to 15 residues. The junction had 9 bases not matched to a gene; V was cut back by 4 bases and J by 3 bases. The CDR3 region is CASSPTGLTYTEAFF. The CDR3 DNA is TGCGCCAGCAGCCCGACAGGGCTGACTTACACTGAAGCTTTCTTT.